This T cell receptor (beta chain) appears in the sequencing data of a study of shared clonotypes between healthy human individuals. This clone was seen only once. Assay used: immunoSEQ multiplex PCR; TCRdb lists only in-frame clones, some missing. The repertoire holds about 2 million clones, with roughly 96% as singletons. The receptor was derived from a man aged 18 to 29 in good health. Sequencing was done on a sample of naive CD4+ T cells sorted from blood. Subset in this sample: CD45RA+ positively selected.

The CDR3 DNA follows: TGCGCCAGCAGCTTGGCCACGTCAGGGAATGAAAAACTGTTTTTT. Its translation: CASSLATSGNEKLFF. The rearrangement links TRBV5-1 to TRBJ1-4; weak D call: TRBD1 (5 bases). The V end lost 0 bases, the J end lost 5 bases, and 11 bases lay between the germline ends. From germline, CDR1 is SGHRS and CDR2 YFSETQ. This CDR3 region has 15 residues. Combining the CDR3 with reference TRBV5-1 and TRBJ1-4 gives the whole variable domain KAGVTQTPRYLIKTRGQQVTLSCSPISGHRSVSWYQQTPGQGLQFLFEYFSETQRNKGNFPGRFSGRQFSNSRSEMNVSTLELGDSALYLCASSLATSGNEKLFFGSGTQLSVL.